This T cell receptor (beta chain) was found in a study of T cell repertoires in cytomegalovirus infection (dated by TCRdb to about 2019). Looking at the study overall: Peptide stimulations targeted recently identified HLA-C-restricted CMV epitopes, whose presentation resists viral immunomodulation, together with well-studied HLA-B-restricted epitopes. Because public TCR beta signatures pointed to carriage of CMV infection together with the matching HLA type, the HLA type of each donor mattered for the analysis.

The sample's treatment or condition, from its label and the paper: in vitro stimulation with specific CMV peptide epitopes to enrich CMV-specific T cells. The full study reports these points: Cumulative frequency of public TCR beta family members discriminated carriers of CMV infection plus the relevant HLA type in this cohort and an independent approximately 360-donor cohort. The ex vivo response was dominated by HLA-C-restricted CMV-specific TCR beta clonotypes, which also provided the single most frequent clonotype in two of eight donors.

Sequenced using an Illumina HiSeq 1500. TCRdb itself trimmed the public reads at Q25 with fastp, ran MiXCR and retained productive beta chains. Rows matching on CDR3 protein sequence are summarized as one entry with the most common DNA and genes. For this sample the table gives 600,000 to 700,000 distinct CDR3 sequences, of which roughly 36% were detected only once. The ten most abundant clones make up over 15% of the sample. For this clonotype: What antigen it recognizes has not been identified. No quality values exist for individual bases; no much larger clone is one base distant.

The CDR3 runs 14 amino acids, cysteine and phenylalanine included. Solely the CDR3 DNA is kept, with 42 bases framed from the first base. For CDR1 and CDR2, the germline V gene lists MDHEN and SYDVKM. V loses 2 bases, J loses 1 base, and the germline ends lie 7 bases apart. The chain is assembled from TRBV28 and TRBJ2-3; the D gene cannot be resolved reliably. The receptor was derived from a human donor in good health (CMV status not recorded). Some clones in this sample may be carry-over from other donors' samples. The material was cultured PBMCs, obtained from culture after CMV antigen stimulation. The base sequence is TGTGCCAGCAGTTTACGCGCACGCACAGATACGCAGTATTTT. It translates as CASSLRARTDTQYF. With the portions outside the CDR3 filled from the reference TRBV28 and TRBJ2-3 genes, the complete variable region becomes DVKVTQSSRYLVKRTGEKVFLECVQDMDHENMFWYRQDPGLGLRLIYFSYDVKMKEKGDIPEGYSVSREKKERFSLILESASTNQTSMYLCASSLRARTDTQYFGPGTRLTVL.